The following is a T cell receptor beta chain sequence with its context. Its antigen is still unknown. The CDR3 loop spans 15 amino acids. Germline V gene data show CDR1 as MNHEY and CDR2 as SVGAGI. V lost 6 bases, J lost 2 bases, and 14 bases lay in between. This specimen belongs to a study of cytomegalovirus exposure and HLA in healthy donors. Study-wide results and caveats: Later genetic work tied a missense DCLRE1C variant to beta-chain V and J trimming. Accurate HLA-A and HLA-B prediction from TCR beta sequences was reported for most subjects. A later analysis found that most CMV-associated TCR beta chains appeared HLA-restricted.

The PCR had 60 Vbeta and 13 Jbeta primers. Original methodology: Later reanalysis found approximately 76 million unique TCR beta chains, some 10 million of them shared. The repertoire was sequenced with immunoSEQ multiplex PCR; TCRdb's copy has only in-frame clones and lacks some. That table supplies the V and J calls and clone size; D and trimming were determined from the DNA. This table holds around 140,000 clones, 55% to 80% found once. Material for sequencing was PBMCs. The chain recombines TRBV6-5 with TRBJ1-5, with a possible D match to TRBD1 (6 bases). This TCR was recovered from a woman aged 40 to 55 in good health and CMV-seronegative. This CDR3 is CASRSQGVGNQPQHF. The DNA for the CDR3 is TGTGCCAGCAGGTCACAGGGTGTAGGCAATCAGCCCCAGCATTTT.